This passage covers 29 T cell receptor beta chains from one sample sequenced in a study of T-cell reconstitution after alpha-beta-depleted transplantation in children. Preparation of the TCRbeta library was carried out with unique molecular identifiers. MiXCR, applied by TCRdb to the PCR reads, yields one record per CDR3 protein. The sample has fewer than 1 million distinct CDR3 sequences, roughly 15% seen once. The source was PBMCs, mostly from graft donor cells, collected 360 days after TCRalphabeta/CD19-depleted stem cell transplant. The origin of the receptors is a male patient younger than 18 who had a stem cell transplant for acute lymphoblastic leukemia, so the T cells may come from the graft donor.

Many counts were recorded for this clonotype. The J gene is TRBJ2-2, the V gene TRBV27; D is possibly TRBD1 (6 bases). The CDR3 spans 16 residues. The V gene lost 7 bases and the J gene lost 1 base, with 16 bases spanning the gap. The V gene's germline CDR1 is MNHEY and CDR2 SMNVEV (reference sequence). CDR3 sequence reads: CASTYLGAGNTGELFF. CDR3 nucleotide sequence: TGTGCCAGCACCTACCTGGGGGCAGGGAACACCGGGGAGCTGTTTTTT.

V gene TRBV7-9 combines with J gene TRBJ2-1; TRBD2 matches 7 bases. In germline, CDR1 is SEHNR, CDR2 FQNEAQ (reference sequence). V gave up 1 base and J gave up 9 bases; unmatched junction bases: 6. This CDR3 comprises 14 residues. CDR3 nucleotide sequence: TGTGCCAGCAGCTTAGGTCCTAGCGGCTCTGAGCAGTTCTTC. Protein: CASSLGPSGSEQFF.

This clonotype was picked up many times. V and J are TRBV29-1 and TRBJ2-7; TRBD2 aligns across 7 bases. The CDR3 is made up of 20 amino acids. CDR1 and CDR2 (germline): SQVTM, ANQGSEA. Trimming cost V 1 base and J 0 bases; bases outside gene matches: 21. CDR3 nucleotides: TGCAGCGTTGAAGCTGCCCGGGACTATACGCTTCCCAAAAGCTCCTACGAGCAGTACTTC. Encoded protein: CSVEAARDYTLPKSSYEQYF.

V gene TRBV5-1 combines with J gene TRBJ1-3, with D hard to call. The CDR3 covers 16 residues. CDR1 SGHRS and CDR2 YFSETQ come from the germline V gene. V lost 1 base, J lost 0 bases, and 11 bases lay in between. The CDR3 nucleotides are TGCGCCAGCAGCTTGTCTGTGAGCAACTCTGGAAACACCATATATTTT. It yields the protein CASSLSVSNSGNTIYF.

The V and J genes are TRBV7-6 and TRBJ2-7, with D possibly TRBD2 on 6 matching bases. The V gene's germline CDR1 is SGHVS and CDR2 FNYEAQ. This CDR3 is 15 amino acids long. V lost 0 bases to trimming and J lost 2 bases, with 11 bases between them. CDR3 loop: CASSLAAGRTYEQYF. Here the CDR3 DNA reads TGTGCCAGCAGCTTAGCGGCGGGAAGGACCTACGAGCAGTACTTC.

This clonotype has more than one count but fewer than ten. V usage is TRBV11-1 and J usage is TRBJ1-4, with D perhaps matching TRBD1 (5 bases). This CDR3 comprises 15 residues. CDR1 is SGHAT and CDR2 is FQDESV in the germline V gene (reference sequence). V lost 5 bases, J lost 2 bases, and 12 bases lay in between. The DNA for the CDR3 is TGTGCCAGCAGCAAGGCGGGACGGACTAATGAAAAACTGTTTTTT. Its protein is CASSKAGRTNEKLFF.

This clonotype was counted between two and nine times. V and J are TRBV12-3 or TRBV12-4 and TRBJ2-3, with D possibly being TRBD2 (6 bases). The CDR3 totals 16 residues. Trimming left V 3 bases short and J 0 bases short, with 13 bases between. The CDR3 loop reads CASSFPREYSTDTQYF. CDR3 DNA: TGTGCCAGCAGTTTCCCTCGGGAGTATAGCACAGATACGCAGTATTTT.

The J gene is TRBJ2-2, the V gene TRBV5-5; D remains ambiguous. The germline V gene encodes CDR1 SGHKS and CDR2 YYEKEE (reference sequence). Trimming cost V 4 bases and J 7 bases, with 8 bases left between them. CDR3 length equals 12 residues. CDR3 sequence reads: CASSLVFGELFF. The CDR3, as DNA: TGTGCCAGCAGCCTAGTCTTCGGGGAGCTGTTTTTT.

A note on this clonotype: Possible read error: a much larger clone is one base away. The chain combines TRBV5-1 with TRBJ2-2; 8 nucleotides line up with TRBD2. This CDR3 has 15 amino acids. Looked up from germline, CDR1 is SGHRS and CDR2 is YFSETQ. CDR3 region: CASSVGLAGTAELFF. CDR3 nucleotide sequence: TGCGCCAGCAGCGTCGGATTAGCGGGAACCGCGGAGCTGTTTTTT. Filled out from reference TRBV5-1 and TRBJ2-2, the complete variable domain reads KAGVTQTPRYLIKTRGQQVTLSCSPISGHRSVSWYQQTPGQGLQFLFEYFSETQRNKGNFPGRFSGRQFSNSRSEMNVSTLELGDSALYLCASSVGLAGTAELFFGEGSRLTVL.

This clonotype was picked up a small number of times. The rearrangement links TRBV5-5 to TRBJ2-1; TRBD2 matches 7 bases. Germline CDR1 and CDR2: SGHKS and YYEKEE (reference sequence). V trimming: 1 base; J trimming: 8 bases; junction bases outside the gene matches: 9. This CDR3 is 15 amino acids long. CDR3 DNA: TGTGCCAGCAGCTTGCCGGGAGGAATCTTCGATGAGCAGTTCTTC. Protein: CASSLPGGIFDEQFF. The entire variable domain, with the rest obtained from reference TRBV5-5 and TRBJ2-1, is as follows: DAGVTQSPTHLIKTRGQQVTLRCSPISGHKSVSWYQQVLGQGPQFIFQYYEKEERGRGNFPDRFSARQFPNYSSELNVNALLLGDSALYLCASSLPGGIFDEQFFGPGTRLTVL.

This clonotype was seen more than once but under ten times. V gene TRBV20-1 combines with J gene TRBJ2-1, with TRBD1 as a possible D gene (6 bases). CDR3 length: 17 residues. The V end was cut by 0 bases, the J end by 4 bases, with 19 bases between. Germline CDR1 reads DFQATT; CDR2 reads SNEGSKA (reference sequence). Here the CDR3 DNA reads TGCAGTGCTAGAGAGATCACCAGGGGAGAATGGTACAATGAGCAGTTCTTC. Its translation: CSAREITRGEWYNEQFF.

In this sample, this clonotype turned up a few times. This chain joins TRBV5-4 and TRBJ1-2, with D unresolved. V lost 1 base and J 2 bases, leaving 9 bases between the germline ends. From germline, CDR1 is SGHNT and CDR2 YYREEE (reference sequence). The length of the CDR3 is 14 residues. The CDR3 DNA reads as TGTGCCAGCAGCTTGTCTCTCCGGAACTATGGCTACACCTTC. It yields the protein CASSLSLRNYGYTF.

This clonotype has a handful of counts. The chain is built from TRBV20-1 and TRBJ2-2, with a possible D match to TRBD1 (5 bases). CDR1 and CDR2 from the germline V gene are DFQATT and SNEGSKA (reference sequence). Trimming took 5 bases from V and 4 from J, leaving 17 bases between them. This CDR3 comprises 15 residues. The CDR3 sequence is CSAPRTDRATGELFF. The CDR3 DNA follows: TGCAGTGCTCCCCGAACAGACAGAGCCACCGGGGAGCTGTTTTTT.

This clonotype was observed many times. The chain is built from TRBV12-3 or TRBV12-4 and TRBJ1-6; D is ambiguous. The CDR3 contains 12 residues. V lost 2 bases and J 12 bases, leaving 8 bases between the germline ends. In DNA form, the CDR3 reads TGTGCCAGCAGTTTAACCCCGGGACCCCTCCACTTT. Translating gives CASSLTPGPLHF.

The chain links TRBV9 to TRBJ1-5; D not resolved. The CDR3 contains 14 residues. Germline CDR1 is SGDLS and CDR2 is YYNGEE. V was trimmed by 0 bases and J by 7 bases, leaving 11 bases between them. CDR3 DNA: TGTGCCAGCAGCGTAGGATTCGCCGACCAGCCCCAGCATTTT. Translation gives CASSVGFADQPQHF.

This clonotype was detected many times. The chain couples TRBV11-2 to TRBJ1-5; D gene uncertain. The CDR3 extends over 13 amino acids. Trimming stripped 5 bases from V and 1 base from J, with 6 bases between. CDR1 is SGHAT and CDR2 is FQNNGV in the germline V gene. In DNA form, the CDR3 reads TGTGCCAGCAGCGAACACAGCAATCAGCCCCAGCATTTT. Residues: CASSEHSNQPQHF.

The chain combines TRBV5-1 with TRBJ2-1; D possibly corresponds to TRBD2 (6 bases). Germline-derived CDR1 and CDR2 are SGHRS and YFSETQ. There are 15 residues in the CDR3. The V gene lost 2 bases and the J gene lost 6 bases, with 15 bases spanning the gap. This chain's CDR3 is CASSFVARGANEQFF. The CDR3 region has the DNA TGCGCCAGCAGCTTCGTAGCCCGCGGGGCCAATGAGCAGTTCTTC.

V usage is TRBV11-2 and J usage is TRBJ2-3, with 10 bases aligning to TRBD2. This CDR3 has 19 amino acids. CDR1 is SGHAT, CDR2 FQNNGV, per germline. The trim removed 3 bases at V and 1 base at J, leaving 13 bases unmatched. Written as DNA, the CDR3 is TGTGCCAGCAGCTTTAGAACCCCTTTTGGGACTAGCGGCACAGATACGCAGTATTTT. Translating gives CASSFRTPFGTSGTDTQYF.

The table lists this clonotype with a count of one. Likely a read error: the CDR3 ends without its conserved phenylalanine or tryptophan. In nucleotides, the CDR3 is TGCGCCAGCAGCCGAACAGCAACTAATGAAAAACTGTTTTCT. Translating it yields CASSRTATNEKLFS. This chain joins TRBV5-1 and TRBJ1-4; D gene ambiguous. The V gene lost 4 bases and the J gene lost 0 bases, with 7 bases spanning the gap. This CDR3 has 14 amino acids. The germline CDR1 and CDR2 sequences are SGHRS and YFSETQ.

In its sample, this clonotype was seen a few times. The chain combines TRBV5-6 with TRBJ2-7; 10 bases are shared with TRBD1. The ends lost 4 bases at V and 5 bases at J; junction bases unmatched: 9. Germline-derived CDR1 and CDR2 are SGHDT and YYEEEE. The CDR3 extends over 15 amino acids. The CDR3 DNA reads as TGTGCCAGCAGCCCATTGACAGGGGGCATCAACGAGCAGTACTTC. Translation gives CASSPLTGGINEQYF.

The chain carries TRBV29-1 and TRBJ1-5; D remains ambiguous. CDR1 SQVTM and CDR2 ANQGSEA come from the germline V gene. The CDR3 is made up of 12 amino acids. V lost 2 bases and J lost 9, with 11 bases in between. The CDR3 reads CSVERLFRPQHF. DNA for the CDR3: TGCAGCGTTGAAAGGCTGTTTCGGCCCCAGCATTTT.

This clonotype was seen only a few times. The rearrangement uses TRBV7-6 and TRBJ2-5, with TRBD2 as a possible D gene (5 bases). Deletions cut 5 bases from V and 7 bases from J, with 14 bases between. CDR1 and CDR2 from the germline V gene are SGHVS and FNYEAQ. This CDR3 is built from 13 residues. The CDR3 DNA follows: TGTGCCAGCAGCGCCACTAGGGTCTTGACCCAGTACTTC. Amino acid sequence: CASSATRVLTQYF. The full variable domain, its missing parts supplied by reference TRBV7-6 and TRBJ2-5, is GAGVSQSPRYKVTKRGQDVALRCDPISGHVSLYWYRQALGQGPEFLTYFNYEAQQDKSGLPNDRFSAERPEGSISTLTIQRTEQRDSAMYRCASSATRVLTQYFGPGTRLLVL.

This clonotype turned up a few times. The genes are TRBV15 and TRBJ2-3, with TRBD2 as a possible D gene (6 bases). V dropped 5 bases and J dropped 3 bases, with 18 bases sitting between them. The CDR3 extends over 16 amino acids. CDR1 LNHNV and CDR2 YYDKDF come from the germline V gene (reference sequence). The CDR3 coding sequence is TGTGCCACCAGCTTCCGGGACTTAGCCTTTACAGATACGCAGTATTTT. This translates into CATSFRDLAFTDTQYF. Variable domain in full (rest from reference TRBV15 and TRBJ2-3): DAMVIQNPRYQVTQFGKPVTLSCSQTLNHNVMYWYQQKSSQAPKLLFHYYDKDFNNEADTPDNFQSRRPNTSFCFLDIRSPGLGDTAMYLCATSFRDLAFTDTQYFGPGTRLTVL.

J is TRBJ2-4 and V is TRBV11-2, with 10 positions matching TRBD2. The CDR3 extends over 14 amino acids. Germline-derived CDR1 and CDR2 are SGHAT and FQNNGV. J was trimmed by 6 bases and V by 3 bases; bases with no gene match: 2. The CDR3 DNA is TGTGCCAGCAGCTTTCCTAGCGGGGGAAACATTCAGTACTTC. As protein: CASSFPSGGNIQYF. Full variable domain (remainder filled in from reference TRBV11-2 and TRBJ2-4): EAGVAQSPRYKIIEKRQSVAFWCNPISGHATLYWYQQILGQGPKLLIQFQNNGVVDDSQLPKDRFSAERLKGVDSTLKIQPAKLEDSAVYLCASSFPSGGNIQYFGAGTRLSVL.

The sample holds a few counts of this clonotype. The chain employs TRBV7-2 and TRBJ2-1; 9 nucleotides agree with TRBD2. J was trimmed by 6 bases and V by 5 bases; bases with no gene match: 8. Looked up from germline, CDR1 is SGHTA and CDR2 is FQGNSA. The CDR3 covers 15 residues. DNA for the CDR3: TGTGCCAGCAGCCCCGTGTTAGCGGGGGTCAATGAGCAGTTCTTC. Translated: CASSPVLAGVNEQFF.

This clonotype was detected only a few times. V and J are TRBV11-2 and TRBJ2-3, with 13 nucleotides matching TRBD2. The V gene's germline CDR1 is SGHAT and CDR2 FQNNGV. This CDR3 contains 16 residues. With 5 bases clipped from V and 2 bases from J, the junction kept 4 bases outside the gene matches. The CDR3 DNA follows: TGTGCCAGCAGCCACGGGACTAGCGGGGTCACAGATACGCAGTATTTT. It specifies CASSHGTSGVTDTQYF.

This clonotype was recorded a few times. This sequence joins TRBV10-3 and TRBJ2-2, with 8 bases that match TRBD2. Germline V gene data show CDR1 as ENHRY and CDR2 as SYGVKD. J was trimmed by 4 bases and V by 3 bases; bases with no gene match: 7. CDR3 length: 16 residues. DNA for the CDR3: TGTGCCATCAGTGAAGTACCGGGAGGGAGCACCGGGGAGCTGTTTTTT. This translates into CAISEVPGGSTGELFF.

This clonotype was observed a handful of times. V is TRBV4-1 and J is TRBJ2-7; the D is unclear. The germline V gene encodes CDR1 MGHRA and CDR2 YSYEKL. Trimming left V 0 bases short and J 0 bases short, with 12 bases between. This CDR3 is 16 amino acids long. This CDR3 is CASSQDGVPPSYEQYF. The CDR3 DNA follows: TGCGCCAGCAGCCAAGATGGGGTGCCCCCCTCCTACGAGCAGTACTTC.

This clonotype was observed at least ten times. The CDR3, as DNA: TGTGCCAGCAGCTTGGTCGGCAGTTCCGGGGAGCTGTTTTTT. This gives the protein CASSLVGSSGELFF. This chain connects TRBV5-5 to TRBJ2-2, with no clear D. CDR1 and CDR2 (germline): SGHKS, YYEKEE (reference sequence). This CDR3 comprises 14 residues. Trimming cost V 0 bases and J 6 bases, with 9 bases left between them.